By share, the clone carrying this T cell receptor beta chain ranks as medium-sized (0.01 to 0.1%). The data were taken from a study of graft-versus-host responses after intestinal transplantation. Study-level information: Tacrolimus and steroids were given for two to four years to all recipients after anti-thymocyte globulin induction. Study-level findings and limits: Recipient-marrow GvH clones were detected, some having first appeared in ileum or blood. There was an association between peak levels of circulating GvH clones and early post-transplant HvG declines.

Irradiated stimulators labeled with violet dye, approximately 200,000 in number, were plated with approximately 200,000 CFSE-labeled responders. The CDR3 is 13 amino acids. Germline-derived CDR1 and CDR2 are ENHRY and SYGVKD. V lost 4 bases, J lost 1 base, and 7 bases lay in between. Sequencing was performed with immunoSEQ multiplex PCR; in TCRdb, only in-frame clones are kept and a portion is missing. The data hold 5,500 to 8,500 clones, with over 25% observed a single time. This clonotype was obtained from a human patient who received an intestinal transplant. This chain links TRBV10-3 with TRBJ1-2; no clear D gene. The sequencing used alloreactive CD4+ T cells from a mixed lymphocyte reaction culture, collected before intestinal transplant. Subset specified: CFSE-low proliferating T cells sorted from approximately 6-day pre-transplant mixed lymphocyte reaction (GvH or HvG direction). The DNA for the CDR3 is TGTGCCATCAGTGCCGAGGGTAACTATGGCTACACCTTC. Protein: CAISAEGNYGYTF.